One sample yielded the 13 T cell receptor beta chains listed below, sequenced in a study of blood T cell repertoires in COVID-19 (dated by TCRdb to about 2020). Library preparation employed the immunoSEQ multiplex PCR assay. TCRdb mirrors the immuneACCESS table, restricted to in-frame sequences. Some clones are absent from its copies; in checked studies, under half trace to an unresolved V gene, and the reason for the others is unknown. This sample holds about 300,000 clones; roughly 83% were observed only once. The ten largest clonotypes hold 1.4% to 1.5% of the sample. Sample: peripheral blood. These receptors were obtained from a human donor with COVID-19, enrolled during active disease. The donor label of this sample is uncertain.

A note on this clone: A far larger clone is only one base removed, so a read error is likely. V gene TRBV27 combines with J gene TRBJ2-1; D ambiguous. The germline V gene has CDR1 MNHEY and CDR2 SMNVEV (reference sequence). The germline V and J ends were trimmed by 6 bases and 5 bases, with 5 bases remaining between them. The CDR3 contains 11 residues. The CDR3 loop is CASSPDNEQFF. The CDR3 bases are TGTGCCAGCAGCCCCGACAATGAGCAGTTCTTC.

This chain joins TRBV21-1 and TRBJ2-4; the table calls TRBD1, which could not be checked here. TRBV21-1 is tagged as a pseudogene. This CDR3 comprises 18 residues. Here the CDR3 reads CASSWDRGPPIAKNIQYF. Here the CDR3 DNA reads TGTGCCAGCAGTTGGGACAGGGGACCTCCAATAGCCAAAAACATTCAGTACTTC.

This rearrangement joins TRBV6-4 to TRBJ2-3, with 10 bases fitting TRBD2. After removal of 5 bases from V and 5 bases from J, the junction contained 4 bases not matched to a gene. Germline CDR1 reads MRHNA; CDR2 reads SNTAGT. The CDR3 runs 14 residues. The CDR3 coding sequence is TGTGCCAGCAGTTTAGCGGGAGGCAGAGATACGCAGTATTTT. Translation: CASSLAGGRDTQYF.

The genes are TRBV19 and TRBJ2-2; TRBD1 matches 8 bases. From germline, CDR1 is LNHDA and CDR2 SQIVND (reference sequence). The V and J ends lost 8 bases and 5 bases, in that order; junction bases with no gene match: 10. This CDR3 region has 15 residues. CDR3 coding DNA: TGTGCCAGTGCCATAAGACAGGGGAGGACCGGGGAGCTGTTTTTT. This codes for CASAIRQGRTGELFF.

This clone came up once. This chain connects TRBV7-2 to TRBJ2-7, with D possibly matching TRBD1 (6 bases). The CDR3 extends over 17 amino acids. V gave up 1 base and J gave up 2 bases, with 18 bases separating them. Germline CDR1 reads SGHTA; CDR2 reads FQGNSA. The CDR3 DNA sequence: TGTGCCAGCAGCTTAGATCAGGGGCGACTTTTAACCTACGAGCAGTACTTC. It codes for CASSLDQGRLLTYEQYF.

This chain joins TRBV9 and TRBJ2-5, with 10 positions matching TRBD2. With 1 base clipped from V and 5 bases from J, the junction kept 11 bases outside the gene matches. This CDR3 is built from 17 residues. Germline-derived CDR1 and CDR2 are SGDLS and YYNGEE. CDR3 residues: CASSVPRALAGDETQYF. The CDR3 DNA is TGTGCCAGCAGCGTACCCCGGGCCCTAGCGGGAGATGAGACCCAGTACTTC.

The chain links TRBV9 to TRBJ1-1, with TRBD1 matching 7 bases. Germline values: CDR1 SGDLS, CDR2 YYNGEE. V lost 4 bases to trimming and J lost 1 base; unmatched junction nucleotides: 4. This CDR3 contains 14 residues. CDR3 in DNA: TGTGCCAGCAGCATCCAGGGGGAGAACACTGAAGCTTTCTTT. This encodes CASSIQGENTEAFF.

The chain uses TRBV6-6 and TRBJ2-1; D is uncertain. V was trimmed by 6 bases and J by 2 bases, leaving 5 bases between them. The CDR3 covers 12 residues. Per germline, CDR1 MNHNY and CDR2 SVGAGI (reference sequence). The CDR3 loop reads CASSTTYNEQFF. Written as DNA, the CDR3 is TGTGCCAGCAGCACAACCTACAATGAGCAGTTCTTC.

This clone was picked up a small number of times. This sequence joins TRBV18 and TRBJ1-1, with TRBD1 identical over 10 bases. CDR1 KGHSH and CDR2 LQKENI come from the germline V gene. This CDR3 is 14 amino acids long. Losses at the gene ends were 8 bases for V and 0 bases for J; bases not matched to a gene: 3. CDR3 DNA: TGTGCCAGCCGACAGGGGGCCGTGAACACTGAAGCTTTCTTT. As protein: CASRQGAVNTEAFF.

The CDR3 DNA follows: TGTGCCAGCAGGGCGGGAGCTCAGGGGACCCAGTACTTC. Protein product: CASRAGAQGTQYF. The rearrangement uses TRBV12-3 or TRBV12-4 and TRBJ2-5; 7 nucleotides agree with TRBD2. Trimming at V came to 6 bases and at J to 7 bases, leaving 8 bases not matched to a gene. This CDR3 comprises 13 residues.

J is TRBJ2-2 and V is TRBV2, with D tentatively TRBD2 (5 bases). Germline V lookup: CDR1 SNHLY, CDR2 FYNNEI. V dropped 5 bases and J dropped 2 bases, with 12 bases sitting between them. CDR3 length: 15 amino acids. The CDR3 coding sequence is TGTGCCAGCAGTCCGACTACCATCAACACCGGGGAGCTGTTTTTT. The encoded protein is CASSPTTINTGELFF.

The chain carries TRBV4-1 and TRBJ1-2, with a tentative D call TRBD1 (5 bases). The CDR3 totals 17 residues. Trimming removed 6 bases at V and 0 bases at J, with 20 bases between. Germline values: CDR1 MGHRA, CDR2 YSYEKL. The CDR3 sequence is CASSRPQGQLANYGYTF. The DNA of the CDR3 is TGCGCCAGCAGTCGCCCCCAGGGCCAGTTAGCTAACTATGGCTACACCTTC.

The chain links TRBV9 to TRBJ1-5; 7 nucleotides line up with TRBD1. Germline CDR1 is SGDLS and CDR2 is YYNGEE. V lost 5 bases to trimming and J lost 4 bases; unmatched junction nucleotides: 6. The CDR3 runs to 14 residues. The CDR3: CASSPGQSNQPQHF. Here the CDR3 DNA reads TGTGCCAGCAGTCCGGGACAGAGTAATCAGCCCCAGCATTTT.